This TCR beta chain stems from a study of blood T cell repertoires in COVID-19. Overall study: Samples taken during acute and convalescent COVID-19 were collected in the United States, Italy and Spain. Nucleic acid was either cDNA or gDNA, and it came from T cells, B-cell-depleted T cells, or PBMCs.

This clone was detected ten times or more. The trim removed 4 bases at V and 7 bases at J, leaving 11 bases unmatched. The CDR3 is 15 amino acids. Germline CDR1 reads SGHDT; CDR2 reads YYEEEE. TCRdb's table, derived via immunoSEQ multiplex PCR, lists solely in-frame clones and lacks some. The sample yields about 160,000 clones, about four fifths seen once. V and J are TRBV5-6 and TRBJ2-7; 10 bases agree with TRBD1. The sample taken for sequencing was peripheral blood. This receptor was obtained from a man aged 55 to 70 with active or convalescent COVID-19. This chain's CDR3 is CASSVPGQGIREQYF. Here the CDR3 DNA reads TGTGCCAGCAGCGTACCGGGACAGGGGATACGAGAGCAGTACTTC.